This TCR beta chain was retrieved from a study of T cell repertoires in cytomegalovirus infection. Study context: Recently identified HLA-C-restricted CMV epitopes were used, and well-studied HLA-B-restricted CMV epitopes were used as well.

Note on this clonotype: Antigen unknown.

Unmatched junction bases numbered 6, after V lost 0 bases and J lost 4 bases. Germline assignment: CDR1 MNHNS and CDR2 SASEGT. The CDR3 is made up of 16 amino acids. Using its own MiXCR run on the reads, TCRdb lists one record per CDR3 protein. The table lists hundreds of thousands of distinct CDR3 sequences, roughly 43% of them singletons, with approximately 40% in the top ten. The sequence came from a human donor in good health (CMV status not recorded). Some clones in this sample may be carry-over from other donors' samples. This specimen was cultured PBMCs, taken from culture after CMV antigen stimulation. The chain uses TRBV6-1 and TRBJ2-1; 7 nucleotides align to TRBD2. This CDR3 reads CASSEAGGNPYNEQFF. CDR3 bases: TGTGCCAGCAGTGAAGCGGGGGGGAACCCTTACAATGAGCAGTTCTTC.